This T cell receptor (beta chain) comes out of a study of shared clonotypes between healthy human individuals (dated by TCRdb to about 2020). The study in broad terms: A couple of women and three men aged 18 to 49 years were included in the cohort. Leukapheresis yielded between about 0.94 and 9.5 billion PBMCs per donor. Different laboratories and diverse techniques were used to prepare libraries and sequence TCR repertoires, to increase sequencing depth and limit assay-specific biases. To estimate repertoire size and how much clonotype sharing occurs between individuals, the study deeply sequenced the blood TCR repertoires of 5 or 6 healthy adults. Per donor, three plates each were used for CD4 naive and CD4 memory, two for CD8 naive, and one for CD8 memory. Overall study results and their limits: The genetic and exposure-history diversity represented was limited by the small number of donors. Incomplete sequencing was indicated by rarefaction of sorted-subset datasets, despite the large sequencing depth. Naive subsets generally had larger estimated clonotype richness than memory subsets. Sampling was limited to blood, and TCR repertoires in tissue likely differ from TCR repertoires in blood. Sharing across four donors was observed for about 4.8% of naive CD4, 3.5% of naive CD8, 2.3% of memory CD4, and approximately 0.41% of memory CD8 clonotypes. Compared with non-shared clonotypes, the clonotypes found in all four sorted-subset donors had higher generation probabilities. Pairwise subsampling led to the expectation that sequencing depth would affect the degree of clonotype sharing among donors.

TCR CDR3 regions were amplified from genomic DNA by multiplex PCR using the deep immunoSEQ assay. Extracted genomic DNA from each cell subset was spread evenly across all wells of several immunoSEQ 96-well plates, with each plate serving as a replicate. For sorted subsets, each replicate PCR was loaded with approximately 190 ng genomic DNA, equivalent to 32,000 or so T cell genomes. Purified libraries were measured with a Qubit 3.0 fluorometer, size-checked on a Bioanalyzer 2100, and measured again with the KAPA Library Quantification kit. Every immunoSEQ 96-well plate was sequenced on a separate single-read 150-cycle Illumina NextSeq 550 flow cell. Concerning the study's data processing: The immunoSEQ output contained only junctional sequences without quality scores, so filtering could not match that applied to full-length reads. To assign V/J genes and CDR3, sequences were annotated against IMGT germline references using PyIR, a Python wrapper for IgBLAST v1.9. Reads with weak V/J assignments (E-value above 1e-6), missing CDR3, stop codons, out-of-frame junctions, or ambiguous translated residues were removed. A V3J clonotype was defined by an identical inferred V gene, J gene, and CDR3 amino acid sequence. Percentage overlap between repertoires was computed as shared unique clonotypes divided by the size of the smaller repertoire. RTK rarefaction, the Chao1 estimator, and Recon v2.1 estimates of unobserved clonotypes were used to assess repertoire richness. Generation probabilities were computed with OLGA for all TCRbeta clonotypes obtained by the gDNA method from a handful of donors. In TCRdb, the immuneACCESS table is reduced to in-frame sequences with V and J assigned. These tables do not hold every clone; where another copy was compared, an unresolved V gene accounts for under half, and the others remain unexplained. Clone size and the V and J calls come from that table; the DNA yielded D and trimming. Across this sample there are about 2 million clones, with roughly 94% seen only once. The ten largest clones add up to 1% to 1.3% of the sample.

V sheds 5 bases and J sheds 4 bases, leaving 8 bases between their ends. From the cysteine through the phenylalanine, the CDR3 covers 12 amino acids. The DNA shown is the 36-base CDR3, in frame from base 1. The germline V gene (reference sequence) gives CDR1 as SEHNR and CDR2 as FQNEAQ. CD8 naive samples were obtained by positive selection for CCR7 among CD45RO-negative cells, yielding a CD45RA+CCR7+ population from which TemRA cells were excluded. Healthy HIV-negative adults with no recently reported acute infections or vaccinations were included as donors. All donors were Caucasian adults living in Nashville, Tennessee, USA. Blood was collected by leukapheresis, and PBMCs were isolated by Ficoll-Histopaque density gradient centrifugation and then cryopreserved in liquid nitrogen vapor phase. Analytical flow cytometry was used to check the purity and quantity of every magnetically sorted T cell population. Genomic DNA was isolated from each sorted fraction and quantified by UV absorbance on a Nanodrop 2000c.

About this clone itself: Its antigen specificity is not known. It has no much larger one-base neighbor in the sample; base qualities were not kept.

Sequences were obtained from naive CD8+ T cells sorted from blood. Reading the label with the study, this specimen's cell subset or site is: CD45RA+CCR7+. The chain employs TRBV7-9 and TRBJ1-1, with TRBD1 as a weak D call on 6 bases. The clonotype was recovered from a man between 18 and 35 years old in good health. The CDR3 in this case is CASSAGATEAFF. The nucleotide sequence is given as TGTGCCAGCAGCGCAGGGGCCACTGAAGCTTTCTTT.